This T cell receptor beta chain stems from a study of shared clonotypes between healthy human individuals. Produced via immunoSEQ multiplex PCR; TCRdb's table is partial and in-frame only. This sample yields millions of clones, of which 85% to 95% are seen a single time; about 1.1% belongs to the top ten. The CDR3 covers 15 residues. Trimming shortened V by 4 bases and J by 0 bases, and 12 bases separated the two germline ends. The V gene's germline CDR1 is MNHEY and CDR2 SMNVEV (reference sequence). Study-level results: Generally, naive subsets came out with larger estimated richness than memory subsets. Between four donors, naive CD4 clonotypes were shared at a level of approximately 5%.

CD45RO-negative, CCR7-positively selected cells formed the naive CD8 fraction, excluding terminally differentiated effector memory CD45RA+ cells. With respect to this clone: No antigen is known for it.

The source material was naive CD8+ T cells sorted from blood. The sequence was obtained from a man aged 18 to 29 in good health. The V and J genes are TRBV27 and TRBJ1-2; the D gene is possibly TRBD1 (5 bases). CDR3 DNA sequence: TGTGCCAGCAGTTCATTAGGGGAGGCTAACTATGGCTACACCTTC. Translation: CASSSLGEANYGYTF.